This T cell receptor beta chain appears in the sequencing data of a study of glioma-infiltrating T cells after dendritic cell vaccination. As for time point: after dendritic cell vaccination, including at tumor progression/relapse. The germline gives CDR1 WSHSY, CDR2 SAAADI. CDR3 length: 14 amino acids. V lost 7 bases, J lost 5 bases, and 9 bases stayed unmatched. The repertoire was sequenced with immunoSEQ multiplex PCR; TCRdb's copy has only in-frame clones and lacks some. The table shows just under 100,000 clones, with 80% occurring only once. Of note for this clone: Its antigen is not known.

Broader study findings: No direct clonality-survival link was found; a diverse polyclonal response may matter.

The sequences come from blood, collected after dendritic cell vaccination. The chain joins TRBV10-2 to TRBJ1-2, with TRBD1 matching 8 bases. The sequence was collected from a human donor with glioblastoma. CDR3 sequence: CASKERTGTYGYTF. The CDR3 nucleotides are TGCGCCAGCAAGGAACGGACAGGGACGTATGGCTACACCTTC.